The rows below give T cell receptor beta chains drawn from one sample of a study of cytomegalovirus exposure and HLA in healthy donors. Data came from immunoSEQ multiplex PCR; TCRdb stores just in-frame clones and leaves some out. The data show 95,000 to 150,000 clones, around 75% seen once. The sequenced sample consisted of PBMCs. The receptors were sampled from a woman in her forties or fifties in good health and CMV-seropositive. Each CDR3 is given with its conserved first and last residue. D genes are given only for firm matches. The size entry is marked missing in some rows and otherwise reads once, few, many or a size class.

v_gene	j_gene	d_gene	abundance	CDR3nt	CDR3aa
TRBV13	TRBJ1-1	TRBD1	-	TGTGCCAGCAGCTCAGTAGGACAGGCGAAGAACACTGAAGCTTTCTTT	CASSSVGQAKNTEAFF
TRBV4-1	TRBJ1-6	-	-	TGCGCCAGCAGCCCTACAGGGAGCTCCTATAATTCACCCCTCCACTTT	CASSPTGSSYNSPLHF
TRBV15	TRBJ2-3	TRBD2	few	TGTGCCACCAGCAGAGCACTAGCGGGAGCGGGGACAGATACGCAGTATTTT	CATSRALAGAGTDTQYF
TRBV4-3	TRBJ1-2	-	once	TGCGCCAGCAGCCAATGGAACGGAGGGTGTTGTGGCTACACCTTC	CASSQWNGGCCGYTF
TRBV19	TRBJ2-2	-	-	TGTGCCAGTAAATGGAAGGGAGGATCGAACACCGGGGAGCTGTTTTTT	CASKWKGGSNTGELFF
TRBV18	TRBJ1-4	TRBD1	-	TGTGCCAGCTCACCACCGGGACAGGGCGGTGAAAAACTGTTTTTT	CASSPPGQGGEKLFF
TRBV29-1	TRBJ1-3	TRBD1	-	TGCAGCGCTCGGACAGGGATTCCTGGAAACACCATATATTTT	CSARTGIPGNTIYF
TRBV5-1	TRBJ1-1	TRBD1	few	TGCGCCAGCAGCGGACAGGGGGCGAACACTGAAGCTTTCTTT	CASSGQGANTEAFF
TRBV9	TRBJ2-3	-	few	TGTGCCAGCAGCGTAGGCGGCCGGTCGGATACGCAGTATTTT	CASSVGGRSDTQYF
TRBV19	TRBJ1-2	-	-	TGTGCCAGTAGTATAAGACAGGAAGTGGATTATGGCTACACCTTC	CASSIRQEVDYGYTF
TRBV21-1	TRBJ1-5	-	-	TGTGCCAGCAGCAGCGGCAGGGGGTTGGATGAGCCCCAGCATTTT	CASSSGRGLDEPQHF
TRBV4-1	TRBJ2-7	-	-	TGCGCCAGCAGCCAACGGAGGGTGGGGGGCTACGAGCAGTACTTC	CASSQRRVGGYEQYF
TRBV2	TRBJ2-3	TRBD2	-	TGTGCCAGCAGTCGCCTAGCGGGAGGGTCAGATACGCAGTATTTT	CASSRLAGGSDTQYF
TRBV6-5	TRBJ2-7	-	-	TGTGCCAGCAGGCGTTACGAGCAGTACTTC	CASRRYEQYF
TRBV6-1	TRBJ1-5	TRBD1	-	TGTGCCAGCAGTGAATGGGACAGGGATGCAGGTCAGCCCCAGCATTTT	CASSEWDRDAGQPQHF
TRBV4-1	TRBJ2-7	TRBD1	-	TGCGCCAGCAGCCAAGCTGGACAGGGGTTAGGCTACGAGCAGTACTTC	CASSQAGQGLGYEQYF
TRBV7-2	TRBJ1-2	-	few	TGTGCCAGCAGCTTAGTCCGGTTCGCGGGGCAGACTAACTATGGCTACACCTTC	CASSLVRFAGQTNYGYTF
TRBV6-1	TRBJ1-5	TRBD1	-	TGTGCCAGCAGTGACAGGGGGCTTAGCAATCAGCCCCAGCATTTT	CASSDRGLSNQPQHF
TRBV4-3	TRBJ2-3	TRBD2	-	TGCGCCAGCAGCCAACCCTGGCGGGGGATCGACCCCACAGATACGCAGTATTTT	CASSQPWRGIDPTDTQYF
TRBV7-9	TRBJ1-5	TRBD1	-	TGTGCCAGCAGCTTAGGGGATACAGGGGTGAATCAGCCCCAGCATTTT	CASSLGDTGVNQPQHF
TRBV10-3	TRBJ1-1	-	-	TGTGCCATTCGGGGGGTGGAGGCCACTGAAGCTTTCTTT	CAIRGVEATEAFF
TRBV29-1	TRBJ2-5	-	-	TGCAGCGCCCTCCAAGAGACCCAGTACTTC	CSALQETQYF
TRBV5-4	TRBJ1-4	TRBD1	few	TGTGCCAGCAGCTTAGGGGGCTACGATGAAAAACTGTTTTTT	CASSLGGYDEKLFF
TRBV19	TRBJ1-2	-	-	TGTGCCAGTAGTCTGGGCGGGGACTATGGCTACACCTTC	CASSLGGDYGYTF